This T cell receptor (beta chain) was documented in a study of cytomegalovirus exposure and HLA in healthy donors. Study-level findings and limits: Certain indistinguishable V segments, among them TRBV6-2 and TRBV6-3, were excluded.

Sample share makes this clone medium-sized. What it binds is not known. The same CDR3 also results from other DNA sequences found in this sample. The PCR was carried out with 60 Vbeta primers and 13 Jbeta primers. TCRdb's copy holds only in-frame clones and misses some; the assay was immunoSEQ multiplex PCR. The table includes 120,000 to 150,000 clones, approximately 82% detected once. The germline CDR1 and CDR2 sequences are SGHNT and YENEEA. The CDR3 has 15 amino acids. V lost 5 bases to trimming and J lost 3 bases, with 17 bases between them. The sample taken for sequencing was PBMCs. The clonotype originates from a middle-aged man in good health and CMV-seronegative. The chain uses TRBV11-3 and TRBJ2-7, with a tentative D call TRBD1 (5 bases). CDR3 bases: TGTGCCAGCAGCCCAGGGTCGGGCAGCAACTACGAGCAGTACTTC. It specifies CASSPGSGSNYEQYF.